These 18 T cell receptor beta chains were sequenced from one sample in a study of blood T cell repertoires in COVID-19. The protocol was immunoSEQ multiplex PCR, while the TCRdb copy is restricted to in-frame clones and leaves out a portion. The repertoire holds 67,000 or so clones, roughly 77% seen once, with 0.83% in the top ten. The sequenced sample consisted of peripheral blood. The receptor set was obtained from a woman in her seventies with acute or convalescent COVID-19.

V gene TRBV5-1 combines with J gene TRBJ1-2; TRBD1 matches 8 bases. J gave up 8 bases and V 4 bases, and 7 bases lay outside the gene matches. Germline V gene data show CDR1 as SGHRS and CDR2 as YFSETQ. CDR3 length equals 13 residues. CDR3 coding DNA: TGCGCCAGCAGCGTGTGGACAGGGCAAGGCTACACCTTC. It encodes CASSVWTGQGYTF.

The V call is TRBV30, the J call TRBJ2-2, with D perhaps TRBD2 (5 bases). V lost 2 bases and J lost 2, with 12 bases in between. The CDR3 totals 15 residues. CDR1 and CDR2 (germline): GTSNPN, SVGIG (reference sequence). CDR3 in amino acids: CAWSPAGFNTGELFF. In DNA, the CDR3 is TGTGCCTGGAGTCCTGCGGGCTTTAACACCGGGGAGCTGTTTTTT. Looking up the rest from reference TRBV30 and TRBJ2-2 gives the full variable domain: SQTIHQWPATLVQPVGSPLSLECTVEGTSNPNLYWYRQAAGRGLQLLFYSVGIGQISSEVPQNLSASRPQDRQFILSSKKLLLSDSGFYLCAWSPAGFNTGELFFGEGSRLTVL.

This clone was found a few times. This CDR3 reads CASSPQTGLTNYGYTF. CDR3 bases: TGTGCCAGTAGTCCCCAGACAGGTCTAACTAACTATGGCTACACCTTC. The rearrangement uses TRBV19 and TRBJ1-2; possible D gene TRBD1, 6 bases. The CDR3 has 16 residues. The germline gives CDR1 LNHDA, CDR2 SQIVND (reference sequence). V lost 5 bases and J lost 0, with 16 bases in between.

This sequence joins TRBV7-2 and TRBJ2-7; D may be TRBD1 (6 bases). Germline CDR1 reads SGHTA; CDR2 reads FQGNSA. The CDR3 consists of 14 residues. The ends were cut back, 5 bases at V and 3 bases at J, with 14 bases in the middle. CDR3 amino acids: CASSTLQGRYEQYF. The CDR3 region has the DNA TGTGCCAGCAGCACCCTACAGGGTCGCTACGAGCAGTACTTC.

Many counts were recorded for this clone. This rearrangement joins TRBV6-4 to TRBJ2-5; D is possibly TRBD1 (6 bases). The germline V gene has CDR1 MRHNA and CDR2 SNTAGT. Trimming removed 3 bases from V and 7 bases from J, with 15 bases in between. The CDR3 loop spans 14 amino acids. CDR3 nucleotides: TGTGCCAGCAGTGAGGAGGCAGGGGTAGGGACCCAGTACTTC. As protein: CASSEEAGVGTQYF.

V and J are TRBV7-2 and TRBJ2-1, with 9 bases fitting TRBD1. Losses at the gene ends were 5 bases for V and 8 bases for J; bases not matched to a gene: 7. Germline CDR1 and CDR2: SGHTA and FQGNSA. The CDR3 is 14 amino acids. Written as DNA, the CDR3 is TGTGCCAGCAGCGGTAGACAGGGGGGGTATGAGCAGTTCTTC. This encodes CASSGRQGGYEQFF.

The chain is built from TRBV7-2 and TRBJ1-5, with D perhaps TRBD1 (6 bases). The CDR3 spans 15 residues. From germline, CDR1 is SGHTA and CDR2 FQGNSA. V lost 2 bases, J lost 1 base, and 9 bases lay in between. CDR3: CASSLKGGSNQPQHF. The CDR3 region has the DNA TGTGCCAGCAGCTTAAAGGGGGGGAGCAATCAGCCCCAGCATTTT.

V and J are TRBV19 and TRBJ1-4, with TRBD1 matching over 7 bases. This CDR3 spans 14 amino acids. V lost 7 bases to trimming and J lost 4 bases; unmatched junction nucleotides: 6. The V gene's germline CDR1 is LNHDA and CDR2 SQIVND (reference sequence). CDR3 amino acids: CASKRQGDNEKLFF. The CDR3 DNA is TGTGCCAGTAAGAGACAGGGAGATAATGAAAAACTGTTTTTT.

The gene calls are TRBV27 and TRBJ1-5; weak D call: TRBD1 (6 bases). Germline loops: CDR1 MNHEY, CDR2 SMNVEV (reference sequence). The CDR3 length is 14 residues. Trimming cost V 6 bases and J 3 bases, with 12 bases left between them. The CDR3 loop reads CASRGGVFNQPQHF. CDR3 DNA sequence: TGTGCCAGCAGAGGGGGGGTCTTCAATCAGCCCCAGCATTTT.

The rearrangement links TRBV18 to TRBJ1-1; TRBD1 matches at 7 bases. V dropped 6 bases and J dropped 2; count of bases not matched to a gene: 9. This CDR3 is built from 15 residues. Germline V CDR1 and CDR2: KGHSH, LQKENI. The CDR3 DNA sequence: TGTGCCAGCTCGCTTGACAGGGCGGAAAACACTGAAGCTTTCTTT. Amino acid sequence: CASSLDRAENTEAFF.

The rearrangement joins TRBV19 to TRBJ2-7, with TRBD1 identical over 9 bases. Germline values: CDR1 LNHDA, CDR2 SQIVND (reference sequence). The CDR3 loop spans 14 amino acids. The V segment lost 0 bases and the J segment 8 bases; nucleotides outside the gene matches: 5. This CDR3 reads CASSIEGQGIKQYF. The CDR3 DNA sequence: TGTGCCAGTAGTATAGAGGGACAGGGCATCAAGCAGTACTTC.

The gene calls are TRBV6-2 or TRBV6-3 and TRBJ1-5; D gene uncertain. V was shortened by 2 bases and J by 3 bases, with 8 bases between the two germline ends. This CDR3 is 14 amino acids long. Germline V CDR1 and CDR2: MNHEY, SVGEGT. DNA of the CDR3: TGTGCCAGCAGTTACGCCGGAGACAATCAGCCCCAGCATTTT. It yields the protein CASSYAGDNQPQHF.

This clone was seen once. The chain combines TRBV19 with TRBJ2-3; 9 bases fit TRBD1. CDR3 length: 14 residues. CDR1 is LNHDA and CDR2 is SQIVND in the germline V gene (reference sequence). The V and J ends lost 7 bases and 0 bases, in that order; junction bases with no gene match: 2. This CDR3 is CASMDRGSTDTQYF. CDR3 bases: TGTGCCAGTATGGACAGGGGAAGCACAGATACGCAGTATTTT.

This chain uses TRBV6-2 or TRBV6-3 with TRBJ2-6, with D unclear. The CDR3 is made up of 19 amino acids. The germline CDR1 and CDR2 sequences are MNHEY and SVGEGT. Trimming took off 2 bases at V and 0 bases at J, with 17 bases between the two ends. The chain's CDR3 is CASSYPLLRQASGANVLTF. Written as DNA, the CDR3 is TGTGCCAGCAGTTACCCCCTCCTGAGACAAGCCTCTGGGGCCAACGTCCTGACTTTC.

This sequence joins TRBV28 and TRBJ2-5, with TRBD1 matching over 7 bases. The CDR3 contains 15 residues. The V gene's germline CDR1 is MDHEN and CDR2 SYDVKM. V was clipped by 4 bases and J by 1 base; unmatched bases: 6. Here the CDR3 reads CASSSRGQRQETQYF. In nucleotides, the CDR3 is TGTGCCAGCAGTTCAAGGGGACAGCGCCAAGAGACCCAGTACTTC.

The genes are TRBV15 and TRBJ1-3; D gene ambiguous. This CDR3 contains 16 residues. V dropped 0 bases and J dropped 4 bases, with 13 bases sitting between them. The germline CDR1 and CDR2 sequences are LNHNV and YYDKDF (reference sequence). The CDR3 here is CATSRDKEVGGNTIYF. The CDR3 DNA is TGTGCCACCAGCAGAGATAAGGAGGTGGGAGGAAACACCATATATTTT.

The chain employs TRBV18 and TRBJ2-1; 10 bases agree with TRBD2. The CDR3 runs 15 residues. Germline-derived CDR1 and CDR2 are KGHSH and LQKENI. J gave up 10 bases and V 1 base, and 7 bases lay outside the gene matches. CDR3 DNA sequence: TGTGCCAGCTCACCACGCCTAGCGGGGGATAGAGAGCAGTTCTTC. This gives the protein CASSPRLAGDREQFF.

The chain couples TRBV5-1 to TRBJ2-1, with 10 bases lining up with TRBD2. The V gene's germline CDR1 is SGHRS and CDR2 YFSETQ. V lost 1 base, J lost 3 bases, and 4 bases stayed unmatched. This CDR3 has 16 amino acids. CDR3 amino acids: CASSLQLAGNYNEQFF. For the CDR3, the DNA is TGCGCCAGCAGCTTGCAACTAGCGGGGAACTACAATGAGCAGTTCTTC.